The 30 T cell receptor beta chains below were found in one sample sequenced in a study of ipilimumab plus nivolumab after autologous stem cell transplantation. Libraries were prepared by immunoSEQ multiplex PCR; TCRdb keeps only in-frame clonotypes and omits some of them. The repertoire holds about 19,000 clones, with about 81% as singletons. The sample here was PBMCs, taken in a trial of ipilimumab plus nivolumab as post-transplant consolidation. The source of these receptors is a male donor with diffuse large B-cell lymphoma.

The V gene is TRBV10-3, the J gene TRBJ2-1, with D possibly being TRBD1 (6 bases). The CDR3 has 13 amino acids. Per the germline V gene, CDR1 is ENHRY and CDR2 is SYGVKD. The ends were cut back, 2 bases at V and 7 bases at J, with 9 bases in the middle. CDR3 amino acids: CAISEGQYNEQFF. The CDR3 DNA reads TGTGCCATCAGTGAGGGACAGTATAATGAGCAGTTCTTC.

The V call is TRBV11-2, the J call TRBJ2-2, with D perhaps TRBD1 (6 bases). V lost 5 bases to trimming and J lost 4 bases, with 14 bases between them. This CDR3 has 15 amino acids. The germline V gene encodes CDR1 SGHAT and CDR2 FQNNGV. CDR3 protein: CASSPLGAGTGELFF. Here the CDR3 DNA reads TGTGCCAGCAGCCCCCTGGGGGCCGGCACCGGGGAGCTGTTTTTT.

J is TRBJ1-2 and V is TRBV4-2, with D unresolved. The germline V gene encodes CDR1 LGHNA and CDR2 YNFKEQ. V was shortened by 0 bases and J by 8 bases, with 16 bases between the two germline ends. The CDR3 totals 15 residues. CDR3 sequence: CASSQEATGTSGYTF. CDR3 sequence (DNA): TGTGCCAGCAGCCAAGAGGCCACGGGCACCAGCGGCTACACCTTC.

J is TRBJ1-5 and V is TRBV6-1; D gene ambiguous. Trimming removed 4 bases at V and 3 bases at J, with 10 bases between. The CDR3 is 14 residues long. The germline gives CDR1 MNHNS, CDR2 SASEGT. The CDR3 reads CASSVWQVNQPQHF. The DNA for the CDR3 is TGTGCCAGCAGTGTTTGGCAGGTCAATCAGCCCCAGCATTTT.

The chain joins TRBV5-1 to TRBJ1-2; 8 nucleotides match TRBD1. The CDR3 sequence is 16 residues long. Germline lookup yields CDR1 SGHRS and CDR2 YFSETQ. Germline trimming cut 1 base from V and 2 bases from J; bases unmatched to any gene: 7. The CDR3 bases are TGCGCCAGCAGCTTGTTCGGGCAGGGGGCGAACTATGGCTACACCTTC. Amino acids: CASSLFGQGANYGYTF.

The chain uses TRBV7-9 and TRBJ1-1, with a tentative D call TRBD1 (5 bases). The CDR3 loop spans 16 amino acids. V shed 1 base and J shed 0 bases, with 12 bases lying between them. CDR1 is SEHNR, CDR2 FQNEAQ, per germline (reference sequence). The CDR3: CASSLGAGIMNTEAFF. For the CDR3, the DNA is TGTGCCAGCAGCTTAGGCGCAGGGATAATGAACACTGAAGCTTTCTTT.

The rearrangement uses TRBV5-6 and TRBJ2-5; 10 bases are a match to TRBD2. Germline trimming cut 3 bases from V and 5 bases from J; bases unmatched to any gene: 10. The CDR3 covers 16 residues. CDR1 is SGHDT and CDR2 is YYEEEE in the germline V gene. DNA for the CDR3: TGTGCCAGCAGCTCGGTGGGAGCGGGGGGGCGGGAGACCCAGTACTTC. Encoded protein: CASSSVGAGGRETQYF.

The chain couples TRBV6-6 to TRBJ2-3, with no clear D. The CDR3 extends over 11 amino acids. V was shortened by 8 bases and J by 6 bases, with 9 bases between the two germline ends. Looked up from germline, CDR1 is MNHNY and CDR2 is SVGAGI (reference sequence). The CDR3 bases are TGTGCCAGCTCCGACGGGGATACGCAGTATTTT. Translated: CASSDGDTQYF.

The chain uses TRBV19 and TRBJ1-2, with a weak D call TRBD1 (6 bases). The V and J ends lost 4 bases and 7 bases respectively, with 16 bases between them. CDR1 LNHDA and CDR2 SQIVND come from the germline V gene (reference sequence). This CDR3 contains 14 residues. The CDR3 loop is CASSTGASDGGYTF. The DNA for the CDR3 is TGTGCCAGTAGTACGGGGGCGTCGGACGGTGGCTACACCTTC. The entire variable domain, with the rest obtained from reference TRBV19 and TRBJ1-2, is as follows: DGGITQSPKYLFRKEGQNVTLSCEQNLNHDAMYWYRQDPGQGLRLIYYSQIVNDFQKGDIAEGYSVSREKKESFPLTVTSAQKNPTAFYLCASSTGASDGGYTFGSGTRLTVV.

The genes are TRBV18 and TRBJ2-3; D not certain. CDR3 length: 13 amino acids. The V and J ends lost 6 bases and 0 bases respectively, with 7 bases between them. Germline V gene sequence: CDR1 KGHSH, CDR2 LQKENI. CDR3 DNA: TGTGCCAGCTCTGCGACTAGCACAGATACGCAGTATTTT. It is translated as CASSATSTDTQYF. The whole variable domain, remainder taken from reference TRBV18 and TRBJ2-3, is NAGVMQNPRHLVRRRGQEARLRCSPMKGHSHVYWYRQLPEEGLKFMVYLQKENIIDESGMPKERFSAEFPKEGPSILRIQQVVRGDSAAYFCASSATSTDTQYFGPGTRLTVL.

The chain combines TRBV18 with TRBJ2-1; D is unclear. The CDR3 runs 13 residues. Between the trimmed V and J ends, which lost 10 bases and 8 bases, there was a span of 18 bases. Germline V gene data show CDR1 as KGHSH and CDR2 as LQKENI. The CDR3 loop reads CATKPGVWDEQFF. CDR3 DNA: TGTGCCACAAAACCTGGCGTTTGGGATGAGCAGTTCTTC.

In this sample, this clone turned up once. This chain links TRBV5-6 with TRBJ2-7; perhaps TRBD1 as D (5 bases). Trimming removed 6 bases from V and 2 bases from J, with 15 bases in between. The germline CDR1 and CDR2 sequences are SGHDT and YYEEEE. This CDR3 contains 14 residues. CDR3 loop: CASKTVPTTYEQYF. CDR3 bases: TGTGCCAGCAAGACAGTCCCGACGACCTACGAGCAGTACTTC.

The chain has TRBV5-1 and TRBJ2-3; 9 nucleotides agree with TRBD2. CDR1 SGHRS and CDR2 YFSETQ come from the germline V gene. This CDR3 has 16 residues. V gave up 4 bases and J gave up 5 bases; unmatched junction bases: 11. The CDR3 reads CASSGAGSGGGDTQYF. CDR3 nucleotides: TGCGCCAGCAGCGGGGCTGGTAGCGGGGGCGGAGATACGCAGTATTTT.

On this clone: The junction and the germline gene differ at one end; a read error may be behind it. Other DNA sequences from this sample encode an identical CDR3 as well. The chain joins TRBV7-7 to TRBJ2-6; 7 nucleotides line up with TRBD1. Looked up from germline, CDR1 is SSHAT and CDR2 is FNYEAQ (reference sequence). CDR3 length: 13 residues. The CDR3 DNA reads TGTGCTAGCAGCCCTAAGGGGGCCAATGTCCTGACTTTC. Protein: CASSPKGANVLTF.

The rearrangement joins TRBV14 to TRBJ1-1, with 7 bases matching TRBD1. The trim removed 0 bases at V and 4 bases at J, leaving 8 bases unmatched. Germline assignment: CDR1 SGHDN and CDR2 FVKESK. The CDR3 has 16 residues. CDR3 sequence (DNA): TGTGCCAGCAGCCAAGATCCTAGACAGGGACTCACTGAAGCTTTCTTT. Residues: CASSQDPRQGLTEAFF.

The chain links TRBV25-1 to TRBJ1-3; D unclear. This CDR3 has 15 residues. From germline, CDR1 is MGHDK and CDR2 SYGVNS. Trimming took off 0 bases at V and 0 bases at J, with 6 bases between the two ends. DNA of the CDR3: TGTGCCAGCAGTGAATATCTCATCTCTGGAAACACCATATATTTT. Amino acid sequence: CASSEYLISGNTIYF.

This chain uses TRBV11-2 with TRBJ1-2, with 7 bases lining up with TRBD1. Germline V gene sequence: CDR1 SGHAT, CDR2 FQNNGV. This CDR3 is 15 amino acids long. After removal of 5 bases from V and 6 bases from J, the junction contained 12 bases not matched to a gene. Written as DNA, the CDR3 is TGTGCCAGCAGCACTAGTTTTACAGGGGAGAATGGCTACACCTTC. Translated: CASSTSFTGENGYTF.

This clone has more than one count but fewer than ten. V and J are TRBV6-5 and TRBJ1-3; D remains unclear. Trimming stripped 8 bases from V and 1 base from J, with 12 bases between. CDR1 MNHEY and CDR2 SVGAGI come from the germline V gene. This CDR3 is built from 14 residues. This chain's CDR3 is CASRPRASGNTIYF. The CDR3 DNA sequence: TGTGCCAGCCGTCCTCGGGCTTCTGGAAACACCATATATTTT.

V is TRBV13 and J is TRBJ2-1; D might be TRBD2 (5 bases). The CDR3 has 15 residues. CDR1 and CDR2 (germline): PRHDT, FYEKMQ (reference sequence). V was pared by 5 bases and J by 0 bases, with 11 bases between. CDR3 sequence reads: CASSPGLNSYNEQFF. The CDR3 coding sequence is TGTGCCAGCAGCCCCGGACTTAACTCCTACAATGAGCAGTTCTTC.

This clone was counted a few times. The chain uses TRBV30 and TRBJ1-1, with D unclear. Germline V lookup: CDR1 GTSNPN, CDR2 SVGIG (reference sequence). Trimming removed 0 bases from V and 9 bases from J, with 5 bases in between. This CDR3 spans 10 amino acids. The CDR3 region has the DNA TGTGCCTGGAGTGTAGAAAAAGCTTTCTTT. Protein sequence: CAWSVEKAFF.

The rearrangement joins TRBV29-1 to TRBJ1-2, with TRBD1 identical over 11 bases. CDR3 length equals 16 residues. V gave up 6 bases and J gave up 2 bases; unmatched junction bases: 11. Germline loops: CDR1 SQVTM, CDR2 ANQGSEA. As DNA, the CDR3 is TGCAGCGTCCCCGGGACAGGGGGTACTGGAAACTATGGCTACACCTTC. It is translated as CSVPGTGGTGNYGYTF.

This sequence joins TRBV7-2 and TRBJ1-5; D not resolved. Deletions cut 4 bases from V and 3 bases from J, with 13 bases between. Germline-derived CDR1 and CDR2 are SGHTA and FQGNSA. The CDR3 totals 15 residues. The CDR3 reads CASSSAGAFNQPQHF. The CDR3 DNA reads as TGTGCCAGCAGCTCCGCCGGAGCCTTCAATCAGCCCCAGCATTTT.

V is TRBV11-2 and J is TRBJ1-6; D not certain. Germline CDR1 and CDR2: SGHAT and FQNNGV. The CDR3 has 14 amino acids. With 8 bases removed from V and 11 bases from J, the gap between germline ends came to 19 bases. The CDR3 region is CASGSFEEAAPLHF. The CDR3 DNA follows: TGTGCCAGCGGATCATTCGAAGAGGCTGCACCCCTCCACTTT.

The rearrangement joins TRBV5-4 to TRBJ1-6; no definite D call. Germline V lookup: CDR1 SGHNT, CDR2 YYREEE (reference sequence). The CDR3 is 13 amino acids. Deletions cut 0 bases from V and 12 bases from J, with 10 bases between. The DNA for the CDR3 is TGTGCCAGCAGCTTGGACAGTGGGAGACCCCTCCACTTT. The encoded protein is CASSLDSGRPLHF.

The chain has TRBV5-1 and TRBJ2-7; D may be TRBD1 or TRBD2 (5 bases each). Per germline, CDR1 SGHRS and CDR2 YFSETQ. The CDR3 contains 15 residues. Between the trimmed V and J ends, which lost 4 bases and 2 bases, there was a span of 16 bases. The CDR3 DNA reads as TGCGCCAGCAGCCCCACCCGGGGCCCTACCTACGAGCAGTACTTC. It is translated as CASSPTRGPTYEQYF.

This rearrangement joins TRBV30 to TRBJ1-6; TRBD1 is a possible D gene (5 bases). The V and J ends lost 4 bases and 9 bases respectively, with 7 bases between them. The germline gives CDR1 GTSNPN, CDR2 SVGIG (reference sequence). The CDR3 is made up of 11 amino acids. The CDR3 protein is CAWNQGSPLHF. The CDR3 DNA sequence: TGTGCCTGGAACCAGGGTTCACCCCTCCACTTT.

The gene calls are TRBV5-4 and TRBJ1-4, with TRBD1 identical over 8 bases. The CDR3 is made up of 16 amino acids. CDR1 and CDR2 from the germline V gene are SGHNT and YYREEE (reference sequence). V dropped 0 bases and J dropped 3; count of bases not matched to a gene: 4. The CDR3 DNA is TGTGCCAGCAGCTTGGTACAGGGGGGATCTAATGAAAAACTGTTTTTT. Its protein product is CASSLVQGGSNEKLFF.

By sample share, this clone is medium-sized. Different DNA sequences within this sample yield the same CDR3. This chain joins TRBV7-9 and TRBJ1-6; D unresolved. The CDR3 loop spans 13 amino acids. V lost 1 base to trimming and J lost 9 bases, with 7 bases between them. Germline V gene lookup returns CDR1 SEHNR and CDR2 FQNEAQ (reference sequence). This CDR3 is CASSLDYLSPLHF. Written as DNA, the CDR3 is TGTGCCAGCAGCTTAGATTACCTTTCACCCCTCCACTTT. Full variable domain (missing parts from reference TRBV7-9 and TRBJ1-6): DTGVSQNPRHKITKRGQNVTFRCDPISEHNRLYWYRQTLGQGPEFLTYFQNEAQLEKSRLLSDRFSAERPKGSFSTLEIQRTEQGDSAMYLCASSLDYLSPLHFGNGTRLTVT.

This clone was detected once. The chain carries TRBV2 and TRBJ1-2; no reliable D call. Germline values: CDR1 SNHLY, CDR2 FYNNEI. V was clipped by 3 bases and J by 3 bases, with 14 bases between them. This CDR3 contains 15 residues. CDR3 residues: CASSEGERTDYGYTF. CDR3 nucleotides: TGTGCCAGCAGTGAGGGAGAAAGGACCGACTATGGCTACACCTTC.

Points on this clone: No DNA is shown, since the ends of the CDR3 on it are uncertain; the CDR3 is the one TCRdb lists. The J gene is TRBJ1-4, the V gene TRBV27; TRBD1 reflects the table's D call only, with no check against the DNA. The CDR3 adds up to 20 amino acids, both ends counted. Germline lookup yields CDR1 MNHEY and CDR2 SMNVEV (reference sequence). CDR3 in amino acids: CASSSSDSKTFPATNEKLFF.